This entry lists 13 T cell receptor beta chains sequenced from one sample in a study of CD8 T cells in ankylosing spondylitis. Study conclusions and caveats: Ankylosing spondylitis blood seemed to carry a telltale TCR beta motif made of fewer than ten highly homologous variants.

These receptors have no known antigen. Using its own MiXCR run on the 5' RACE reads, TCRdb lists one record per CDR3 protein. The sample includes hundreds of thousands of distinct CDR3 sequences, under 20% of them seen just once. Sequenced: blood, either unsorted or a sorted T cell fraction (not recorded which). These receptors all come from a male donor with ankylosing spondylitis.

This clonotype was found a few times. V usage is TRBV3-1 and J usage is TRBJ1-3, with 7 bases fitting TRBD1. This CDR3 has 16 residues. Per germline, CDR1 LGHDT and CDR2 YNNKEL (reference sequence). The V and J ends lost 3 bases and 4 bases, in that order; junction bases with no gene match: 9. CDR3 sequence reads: CASSQSPGGSGNTIYF. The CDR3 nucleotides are TGTGCCAGCAGCCAGTCTCCAGGGGGGTCAGGAAACACCATATATTTT.

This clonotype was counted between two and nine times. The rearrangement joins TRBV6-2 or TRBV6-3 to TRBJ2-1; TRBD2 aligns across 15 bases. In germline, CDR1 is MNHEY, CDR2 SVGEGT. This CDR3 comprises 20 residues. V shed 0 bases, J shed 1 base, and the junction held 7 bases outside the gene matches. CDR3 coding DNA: TGTGCCAGCAGTTACTCCGGACTAGCGGGAGGGCTGGGTTCCTACAATGAGCAGTTCTTC. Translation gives CASSYSGLAGGLGSYNEQFF.

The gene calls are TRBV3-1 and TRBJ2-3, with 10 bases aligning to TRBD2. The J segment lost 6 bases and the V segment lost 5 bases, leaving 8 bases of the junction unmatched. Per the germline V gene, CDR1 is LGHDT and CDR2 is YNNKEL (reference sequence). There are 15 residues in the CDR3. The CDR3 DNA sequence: TGTGCCAGCAGCGTAGCGGGGGGTGAACTGGATACGCAGTATTTT. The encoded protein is CASSVAGGELDTQYF.

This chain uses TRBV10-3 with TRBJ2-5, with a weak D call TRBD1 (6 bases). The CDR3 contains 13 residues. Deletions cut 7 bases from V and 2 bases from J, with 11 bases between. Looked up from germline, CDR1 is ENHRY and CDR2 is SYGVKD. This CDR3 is CAIKQQGQETQYF. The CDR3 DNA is TGTGCCATCAAACAACAGGGTCAAGAGACCCAGTACTTC.

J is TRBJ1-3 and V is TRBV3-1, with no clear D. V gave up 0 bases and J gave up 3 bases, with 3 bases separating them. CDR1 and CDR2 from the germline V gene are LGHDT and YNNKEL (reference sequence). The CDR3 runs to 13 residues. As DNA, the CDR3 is TGTGCCAGCAGCCAAGATTTTGGAAACACCATATATTTT. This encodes CASSQDFGNTIYF.

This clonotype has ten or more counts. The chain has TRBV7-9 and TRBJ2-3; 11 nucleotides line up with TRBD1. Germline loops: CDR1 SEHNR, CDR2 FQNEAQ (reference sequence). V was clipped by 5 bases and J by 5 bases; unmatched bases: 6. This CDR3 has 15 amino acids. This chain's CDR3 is CASSQDRGREDTQYF. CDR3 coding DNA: TGTGCCAGCAGCCAGGACAGGGGGCGGGAAGATACGCAGTATTTT.

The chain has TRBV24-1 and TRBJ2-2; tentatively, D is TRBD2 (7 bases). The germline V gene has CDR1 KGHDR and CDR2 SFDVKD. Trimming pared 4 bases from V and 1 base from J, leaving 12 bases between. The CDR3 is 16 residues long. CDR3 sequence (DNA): TGTGCCACCAGTGAGGGGGCTAGCGGGAACACCGGGGAGCTGTTTTTT. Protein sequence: CATSEGASGNTGELFF.

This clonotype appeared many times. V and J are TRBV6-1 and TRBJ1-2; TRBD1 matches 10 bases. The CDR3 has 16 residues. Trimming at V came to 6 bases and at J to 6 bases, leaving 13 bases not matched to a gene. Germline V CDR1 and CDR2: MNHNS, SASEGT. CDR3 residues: CASSRTPGTGVDGYTF. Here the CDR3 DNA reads TGTGCCAGCAGCCGCACCCCCGGGACAGGGGTGGATGGCTACACCTTC.

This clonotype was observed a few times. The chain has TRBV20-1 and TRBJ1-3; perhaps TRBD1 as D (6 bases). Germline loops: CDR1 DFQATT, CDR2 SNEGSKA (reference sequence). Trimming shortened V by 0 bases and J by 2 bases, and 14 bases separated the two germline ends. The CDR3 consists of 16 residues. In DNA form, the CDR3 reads TGCAGTGCTAGAGACCTAAACAGGGCAACTGGAAACACCATATATTTT. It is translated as CSARDLNRATGNTIYF.

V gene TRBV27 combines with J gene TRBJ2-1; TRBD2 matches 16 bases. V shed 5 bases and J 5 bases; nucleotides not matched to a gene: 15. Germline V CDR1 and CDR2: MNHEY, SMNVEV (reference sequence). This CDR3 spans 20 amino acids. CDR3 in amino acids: CASSPPSGLAGGELNNEQFF. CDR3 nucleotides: TGTGCCAGCAGTCCCCCCTCGGGACTAGCGGGGGGGGAACTGAACAATGAGCAGTTCTTC.

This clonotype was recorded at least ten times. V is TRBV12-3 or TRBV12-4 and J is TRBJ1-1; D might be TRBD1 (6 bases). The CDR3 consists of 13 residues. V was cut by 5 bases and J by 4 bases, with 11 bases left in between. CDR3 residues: CASSRQVGTEAFF. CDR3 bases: TGTGCCAGCAGTCGACAGGTGGGCACTGAAGCTTTCTTT.

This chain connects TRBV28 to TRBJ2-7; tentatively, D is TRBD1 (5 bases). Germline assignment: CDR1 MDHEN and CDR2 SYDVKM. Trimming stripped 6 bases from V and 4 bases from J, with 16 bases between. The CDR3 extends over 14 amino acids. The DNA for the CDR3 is TGTGCCAGCAGATCGCCCTCCAGGGCTTACGAGCAGTACTTC. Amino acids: CASRSPSRAYEQYF.

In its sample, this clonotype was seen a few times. In nucleotides, the CDR3 is TGTGCCATCAGGGGGGATCCCAGCACAGATACGCAGTATTTT. Its translation: CAIRGDPSTDTQYF. The rearrangement uses TRBV10-3 and TRBJ2-3; tentatively, D is TRBD1 or TRBD2 (5 bases each). V was cut by 6 bases and J by 0 bases, with 10 bases left in between. This CDR3 comprises 14 residues. Germline assignment: CDR1 ENHRY and CDR2 SYGVKD.